These T cell receptor beta chains were read from a single sample in a study of T cells in Graves' hyperthyroidism and ophthalmopathy. MiXCR was run by TCRdb on the multiplex PCR reads, yielding one entry per CDR3 protein. The data contain a few hundred thousand distinct CDR3 sequences, around 20% of them singletons. Source material: blood. These receptors were taken from a man aged 45-65 years with Graves' ophthalmopathy. The CDR3 runs from the conserved cysteine through the conserved F or W. The D gene is left open where the match is weak. Part of the rows lack a size; the others show once, few, many or a class for expanded clones.

V,D,J,size,DNA,CDR3
TRBV6-1,TRBD1,TRBJ1-2,many,TGTGCCAGCAGTAGGCCGGGACAGGGGGTCAGAGATGGTGGCTACACCTTC,CASSRPGQGVRDGGYTF
TRBV25-1,TRBD2,TRBJ2-7,few,TGTGCCAGCAGTGAACCCTTTAGCGGGAGCGACAAGCAGTACTTC,CASSEPFSGSDKQYF
TRBV18,-,TRBJ2-2,-,TGTGCCAGCACAACGGTGGGGGCCGGGGAGCTGTTTTTT,CASTTVGAGELFF
TRBV6-2/TRBV6-3,-,TRBJ2-7,-,TGTGCCAGCAGTAGTGTAGTCCTGGGGTACGAGCAGTACTTC,CASSSVVLGYEQYF
TRBV20-1,TRBD1,TRBJ2-7,-,TGCAGTGCCCGGGACAGGGGGGACTACGAGCAGTACTTC,CSARDRGDYEQYF
TRBV11-2,TRBD1,TRBJ1-3,-,TGTGCCAGCAGCTTAAGGACAGGGATCGCAGGAAACACCATATATTTT,CASSLRTGIAGNTIYF
TRBV4-1,TRBD2,TRBJ2-3,few,TGCGCCAGCAGCCCTCGCGGGGGATCGGGCACAGATACGCAGTATTTT,CASSPRGGSGTDTQYF
TRBV2,-,TRBJ2-3,few,TGTGCCAGCAGTGGGTGGAGATCAGATACGCAGTATTTT,CASSGWRSDTQYF
TRBV28,TRBD1,TRBJ1-2,many,TGTGCCAGCAGCCAGGGGACAGTCAATGGCTACACCTTC,CASSQGTVNGYTF
TRBV28,-,TRBJ1-1,-,TGTGCCAGCAGTCCAGGGTTAGGGAACACTGGAGCTTTCTTT,CASSPGLGNTGAFF
TRBV7-2,TRBD2,TRBJ2-7,-,TGTGCCAGCAGCTTAGGCGGGGGGGGCGAGCAGTACTTC,CASSLGGGGEQYF
TRBV18,-,TRBJ1-1,-,TGTGCCAGCTCCCTACAAGGGGATGACACTGAAGCTTTCTTT,CASSLQGDDTEAFF
TRBV20-1,TRBD2,TRBJ2-7,many,TGCAGTGGGGAAACTAGCGGGGCGACCTACGAGCAGTACTTC,CSGETSGATYEQYF
TRBV6-1,-,TRBJ1-5,-,TGTGCCAGCAGTGAAGCCGTCGCAGGGATCTTTCAGCCCCAGCATTTT,CASSEAVAGIFQPQHF
TRBV2,-,TRBJ2-1,few,TGTGCCATCAGTGAGTTGTCCCCAGGGGCCTACAATGAGCAGTTCTTC,CAISELSPGAYNEQFF
TRBV9,TRBD2,TRBJ2-1,many,TGTGCCAGCAGCGTAGATAGCGGGATCTCTGAGCAGTTCTTC,CASSVDSGISEQFF
TRBV24-1,TRBD2,TRBJ2-1,many,TGTGCCACCAGTGACCCACTAGCGGGAACGGGGAATGAGCAGTTCTTC,CATSDPLAGTGNEQFF
TRBV6-2/TRBV6-3,TRBD2,TRBJ2-7,many,TGTGCCAGCAGTCCCACGGCTAGCGGGAGGACCTACGAGCAGTACTTC,CASSPTASGRTYEQYF